These 27 T cell receptor beta chains were all obtained from the same sample, sequenced in a study of cytomegalovirus exposure and HLA in healthy donors. Primers: 60 Vbeta forward and 13 Jbeta reverse. Measured with immunoSEQ multiplex PCR; TCRdb has only the in-frame clones, and not every one. The table lists 110,000 or so clones, approximately 69% of them singletons. The sample comprised PBMCs. These receptor sequences come from a woman aged 40 to 55 in good health and CMV-seropositive.

V gene TRBV6-1 combines with J gene TRBJ2-7; 11 nucleotides line up with TRBD1. V shed 0 bases, J shed 2 bases, and the junction held 6 bases outside the gene matches. Per germline, CDR1 MNHNS and CDR2 SASEGT. This CDR3 has 17 amino acids. CDR3: CASSEAAGQGAPYEQYF. CDR3 DNA sequence: TGTGCCAGCAGTGAAGCCGCCGGACAGGGGGCCCCCTACGAGCAGTACTTC.

This chain connects TRBV4-3 to TRBJ1-4, with 9 positions matching TRBD1. The germline gives CDR1 LGHNA, CDR2 YSLEER. J was trimmed by 0 bases and V by 0 bases; bases with no gene match: 14. The CDR3 runs 21 residues. The DNA for the CDR3 is TGCGCCAGCAGCCAAGACTATTCCGGGACAGGGCGACTTGCAACTAATGAAAAACTGTTTTTT. Translating it yields CASSQDYSGTGRLATNEKLFF.

This clone was seen more than once but under ten times. This rearrangement joins TRBV2 to TRBJ1-6, with D maybe TRBD1 (6 bases). The CDR3 spans 14 residues. Germline lookup yields CDR1 SNHLY and CDR2 FYNNEI. V was cut by 7 bases and J by 14 bases, with 21 bases left in between. The CDR3 DNA sequence: TGTGCCAGCACTATAGAGGCAGGGGTATCTTCCCTCCACTTT. This translates into CASTIEAGVSSLHF.

This clone showed up just a few times. The V and J genes are TRBV5-1 and TRBJ2-7; weak D call: TRBD2 (6 bases). The CDR3 spans 14 residues. The germline V gene has CDR1 SGHRS and CDR2 YFSETQ. V lost 0 bases and J lost 0, with 7 bases in between. This CDR3 reads CASSLGGLSYEQYF. CDR3 bases: TGCGCCAGCAGCTTGGGGGGACTCTCCTACGAGCAGTACTTC.

V is TRBV19 and J is TRBJ1-2; 8 nucleotides line up with TRBD1. CDR1 is LNHDA and CDR2 is SQIVND in the germline V gene (reference sequence). The CDR3 is 15 amino acids. V was clipped by 5 bases and J by 0 bases; unmatched bases: 5. For the CDR3, the DNA is TGTGCCAGTAGTGCCCCGGGACAGGCTAACTATGGCTACACCTTC. Protein sequence: CASSAPGQANYGYTF.

V usage is TRBV5-6 and J usage is TRBJ1-1; 8 nucleotides agree with TRBD1. The trim removed 4 bases at V and 5 bases at J, leaving 13 bases unmatched. The CDR3 is 16 amino acids. In germline, CDR1 is SGHDT, CDR2 YYEEEE. CDR3 DNA sequence: TGTGCCAGCAGCATCCAAACAGGGGGATTGGGTACTGAAGCTTTCTTT. Translation: CASSIQTGGLGTEAFF.

V gene TRBV19 combines with J gene TRBJ2-2; the D is unclear. Trimming took off 3 bases at V and 4 bases at J, with 6 bases between the two ends. Germline values: CDR1 LNHDA, CDR2 SQIVND (reference sequence). The CDR3 has 13 residues. CDR3 residues: CASSIGSTGELFF. CDR3 in DNA: TGTGCCAGTAGTATTGGTAGCACCGGGGAGCTGTTTTTT.

The V call is TRBV27, the J call TRBJ2-1; D is possibly TRBD1 (6 bases). Per the germline V gene, CDR1 is MNHEY and CDR2 is SMNVEV (reference sequence). The CDR3 totals 16 residues. V dropped 3 bases and J dropped 4 bases, with 16 bases sitting between them. The CDR3 reads CASSLLPGQGYNEQFF. The CDR3 DNA reads as TGTGCCAGCAGTTTGTTGCCGGGACAAGGATACAATGAGCAGTTCTTC.

As concerns this clone: The junction departs from germline at one end; a sequencing error may be responsible. This chain uses TRBV5-1 with TRBJ1-6; no clear D gene. Per germline, CDR1 SGHRS and CDR2 YFSETQ. This CDR3 region has 14 residues. CDR3 DNA sequence: TGCGCCAGCAGCTTGTGGTCAGAAAATTCACCCTTCCACTTT. Translated, it gives CASSLWSENSPFHF. Full variable domain (outside the CDR3, taken from reference TRBV5-1 and TRBJ1-6): KAGVTQTPRYLIKTRGQQVTLSCSPISGHRSVSWYQQTPGQGLQFLFEYFSETQRNKGNFPGRFSGRQFSNSRSEMNVSTLELGDSALYLCASSLWSENSPFHFGNGTRLTVT.

V gene TRBV30 combines with J gene TRBJ2-3; D not resolved. CDR1 GTSNPN and CDR2 SVGIG come from the germline V gene (reference sequence). The CDR3 consists of 13 residues. V lost 7 bases, J lost 1 base, and 12 bases lay in between. The CDR3 DNA reads TGTGCCTTCAACCGGGTGGGCACAGATACGCAGTATTTT. As protein: CAFNRVGTDTQYF.

This chain connects TRBV27 to TRBJ2-3; tentative D call: TRBD2 (7 bases). This CDR3 spans 15 amino acids. Germline V gene sequence: CDR1 MNHEY, CDR2 SMNVEV (reference sequence). The germline V and J ends were trimmed by 5 bases and 2 bases, with 14 bases remaining between them. The CDR3 loop reads CASSTAGASTDTQYF. In DNA, the CDR3 is TGTGCCAGCAGTACGGCGGGGGCGTCCACAGATACGCAGTATTTT.

V and J are TRBV4-3 and TRBJ2-1, with a weak D call TRBD2 (6 bases). The germline V gene has CDR1 LGHNA and CDR2 YSLEER. Trimming left V 8 bases short and J 0 bases short, with 14 bases between. The CDR3 contains 15 residues. For the CDR3, the DNA is TGCGCCAGCGTCACACGGGGGAGCTCCTACAATGAGCAGTTCTTC. Its translation: CASVTRGSSYNEQFF.

The CDR3 is CASSYRGSSYNEQFF. In DNA, the CDR3 is TGTGCCAGCAGTTACCGGGGGAGTTCCTACAATGAGCAGTTCTTC. The V call is TRBV6-6, the J call TRBJ2-1, with D perhaps TRBD2 (6 bases). CDR1 and CDR2 from the germline V gene are MNHNY and SVGAGI (reference sequence). V lost 2 bases, J lost 1 base, and 9 bases lay in between. The CDR3 has 15 amino acids.

V gene TRBV19 combines with J gene TRBJ1-2, with TRBD1 as a possible D gene (5 bases). This CDR3 is built from 15 residues. V lost 3 bases, J lost 7 bases, and 18 bases lay in between. Looked up from germline, CDR1 is LNHDA and CDR2 is SQIVND (reference sequence). The CDR3 region is CASSIRGSGEVGYTF. In nucleotides, the CDR3 is TGTGCCAGTAGTATTCGGGGGTCGGGCGAGGTTGGCTACACCTTC.

V usage is TRBV7-2 and J usage is TRBJ2-7; no definite D call. This CDR3 comprises 13 residues. Trimming took 4 bases from V and 3 from J, leaving 10 bases between them. CDR1 and CDR2 (germline): SGHTA, FQGNSA. Here the CDR3 reads CASSSYPGYEQYF. CDR3 nucleotide sequence: TGTGCCAGCAGCTCGTATCCGGGCTACGAGCAGTACTTC. Combining the CDR3 with reference TRBV7-2 and TRBJ2-7 gives the whole variable domain GAGVSQSPSNKVTEKGKDVELRCDPISGHTALYWYRQSLGQGLEFLIYFQGNSAPDKSGLPSDRFSAERTGGSVSTLTIQRTQQEDSAVYLCASSSYPGYEQYFGPGTRLTVT.

The chain uses TRBV7-8 and TRBJ1-1; TRBD1 is a possible D gene (5 bases). This CDR3 region has 12 residues. CDR1 SGHVS and CDR2 FQNEAQ come from the germline V gene. V was cut by 5 bases and J by 11 bases, with 15 bases left in between. In nucleotides, the CDR3 is TGTGCCAGCAGCGCAGATAGGACAAGGGCTTTCTTT. As protein: CASSADRTRAFF.

The V gene is TRBV5-5, the J gene TRBJ2-5, with D possibly TRBD2 on 6 matching bases. Trimming stripped 0 bases from V and 5 bases from J, with 11 bases between. This CDR3 has 14 amino acids. The V gene's germline CDR1 is SGHKS and CDR2 YYEKEE (reference sequence). This CDR3 is CASSLEMGRETQYF. The CDR3 bases are TGTGCCAGCAGCTTGGAGATGGGGAGGGAGACCCAGTACTTC.

There are many counts of this clone. This chain links TRBV21-1 with TRBJ2-1; the table names TRBD1, a call not compared with the DNA. TRBV21-1 is annotated as a pseudogene. The CDR3 has 17 residues. The CDR3 loop is CASSSRAGPKTNNEQFF. The CDR3 DNA is TGTGCCAGCAGCTCCCGAGCAGGGCCAAAAACCAACAATGAGCAGTTCTTC.

The V call is TRBV6-1, the J call TRBJ1-3; D is undetermined. This CDR3 is built from 15 residues. Deletions cut 1 base from V and 8 bases from J, with 15 bases between. CDR1 MNHNS and CDR2 SASEGT come from the germline V gene. DNA of the CDR3: TGTGCCAGCAGTGAAGGCGGAGCCAATATGTACACCATATATTTT. Translating it yields CASSEGGANMYTIYF.

The gene calls are TRBV5-4 and TRBJ2-2; 7 bases match TRBD2. Germline loops: CDR1 SGHNT, CDR2 YYREEE (reference sequence). V dropped 1 base and J dropped 4; count of bases not matched to a gene: 10. This CDR3 contains 17 residues. The CDR3 sequence is CASSLFRGEHPTGELFF. CDR3 sequence (DNA): TGTGCCAGCAGCTTGTTCCGGGGGGAGCACCCCACCGGGGAGCTGTTTTTT.

The chain employs TRBV11-3 and TRBJ2-7, with D perhaps matching TRBD2 (6 bases). This CDR3 has 15 amino acids. The V gene's germline CDR1 is SGHNT and CDR2 YENEEA. Between the trimmed V and J ends, which lost 3 bases and 0 bases, there was a span of 12 bases. The CDR3 reads CASSLRERASYEQYF. The CDR3, as DNA: TGTGCCAGCAGCTTGAGGGAGCGGGCCTCCTACGAGCAGTACTTC.

This sequence joins TRBV7-9 and TRBJ1-1; 10 bases are shared with TRBD1. Germline assignment: CDR1 SEHNR and CDR2 FQNEAQ (reference sequence). Germline trimming cut 4 bases from V and 10 bases from J; bases unmatched to any gene: 0. CDR3 length equals 11 residues. The CDR3 coding sequence is TGTGCCAGCAGCTGGGACAGGGGAGCTTTCTTT. Protein sequence: CASSWDRGAFF.

The rearrangement links TRBV10-1 to TRBJ1-2; TRBD1 matches at 7 bases. The germline CDR1 and CDR2 sequences are WNHNN and SYGVQD (reference sequence). The V and J ends lost 6 bases and 5 bases, in that order; junction bases with no gene match: 12. The CDR3 consists of 15 residues. The CDR3 loop reads CASSRGQGGNYGYTF. The CDR3 region has the DNA TGCGCCAGCAGCCGTGGGCAGGGGGGAAATTATGGCTACACCTTC.

V gene TRBV5-1 combines with J gene TRBJ2-7, with 8 nucleotides matching TRBD1. This CDR3 is 15 amino acids long. After removal of 1 base from V and 4 bases from J, the junction contained 7 bases not matched to a gene. CDR1 is SGHRS and CDR2 is YFSETQ in the germline V gene. The CDR3 nucleotides read TGCGCCAGCAGCTTGTCTTGGACAGGGCAGTACGAGCAGTACTTC. Residues: CASSLSWTGQYEQYF.

This chain joins TRBV5-4 and TRBJ2-2; 14 bases line up with TRBD2. The CDR3 totals 19 residues. The germline V gene has CDR1 SGHNT and CDR2 YYREEE (reference sequence). The V segment lost 6 bases and the J segment 7 bases; nucleotides outside the gene matches: 17. CDR3 region: CASISGVGLAGVYGGELFF. DNA for the CDR3: TGTGCCAGCATCTCCGGGGTGGGACTAGCGGGAGTTTATGGCGGGGAGCTGTTTTTT.

This chain links TRBV7-2 with TRBJ2-2, with 13 positions matching TRBD2. Germline V CDR1 and CDR2: SGHTA, FQGNSA. V lost 6 bases, J lost 6 bases, and 7 bases stayed unmatched. The CDR3 runs 16 residues. The CDR3 region is CASRPPGLAGPGELFF. CDR3 DNA: TGTGCCAGCAGACCCCCGGGACTAGCGGGACCCGGGGAGCTGTTTTTT.

Remarks on this clone: Additional DNA sequences in this sample encode the identical CDR3. This sequence joins TRBV9 and TRBJ2-7, with D perhaps matching TRBD2 (5 bases). This CDR3 has 14 residues. V shed 2 bases and J shed 0 bases, with 9 bases lying between them. Germline loops: CDR1 SGDLS, CDR2 YYNGEE. The CDR3 here is CASSVGGSSYEQYF. The CDR3 DNA is TGTGCCAGCAGCGTCGGCGGGTCCTCCTACGAGCAGTACTTC. The complete variable domain, with remaining parts taken from reference TRBV9 and TRBJ2-7, reads DSGVTQTPKHLITATGQRVTLRCSPRSGDLSVYWYQQSLDQGLQFLIQYYNGEERAKGNILERFSAQQFPDLHSELNLSSLELGDSALYFCASSVGGSSYEQYFGPGTRLTVT.